Listed here are 16 T cell receptor beta chains from one sample, sequenced in a study of blood T cell repertoires in COVID-19. The protocol was immunoSEQ multiplex PCR, while the TCRdb copy is restricted to in-frame clones and leaves out a portion. The profile shows around 73,000 clones, about 86% of them singletons. Sample: peripheral blood. These receptors all stem from a human donor in a cohort sampled during active COVID-19.

This clone has a handful of counts. The chain links TRBV10-3 to TRBJ2-4; D is ambiguous. CDR1 is ENHRY, CDR2 SYGVKD, per germline. V lost 0 bases to trimming and J lost 8 bases, with 11 bases between them. The CDR3 covers 14 residues. This CDR3 reads CAISESIRQDIQYF. The CDR3 nucleotides read TGTGCCATCAGTGAGTCGATCAGGCAGGACATTCAGTACTTC.

The rearrangement uses TRBV4-3 and TRBJ2-1; 8 nucleotides line up with TRBD1. There are 15 residues in the CDR3. V shed 1 base, J shed 4 bases, and the junction held 3 bases outside the gene matches. CDR1 LGHNA and CDR2 YSLEER come from the germline V gene. This CDR3 reads CASSQVRTGYNEQFF. DNA for the CDR3: TGCGCCAGCAGCCAAGTTAGGACAGGGTACAATGAGCAGTTCTTC.

This chain joins TRBV28 and TRBJ2-5; 9 nucleotides match TRBD2. Germline trimming cut 8 bases from V and 4 bases from J; bases unmatched to any gene: 8. CDR3 size: 14 residues. Germline CDR1 is MDHEN and CDR2 is SYDVKM. This CDR3 reads CASGGRGGLETQYF. The DNA for the CDR3 is TGTGCCAGCGGAGGGCGGGGGGGCCTAGAGACCCAGTACTTC.

This clone was observed at least ten times. V is TRBV19 and J is TRBJ1-5; D not certain. The CDR3 totals 16 residues. V was pared by 4 bases and J by 1 base, with 14 bases between. Per the germline V gene, CDR1 is LNHDA and CDR2 is SQIVND (reference sequence). This CDR3 is CASSSRRSESNQPQHF. Written as DNA, the CDR3 is TGTGCCAGTAGTAGCCGCCGGAGCGAGAGCAATCAGCCCCAGCATTTT.

The V call is TRBV19, the J call TRBJ1-6; 10 bases line up with TRBD1. The V gene end was trimmed by 5 bases and the J gene end by 7 bases; junction bases not matched to a gene: 5. This CDR3 spans 15 amino acids. Germline V gives CDR1 LNHDA, CDR2 SQIVND (reference sequence). CDR3 bases: TGTGCCAGTAGTGAGGGGGGACAGGGGAATTCACCCCTCCACTTT. Translated: CASSEGGQGNSPLHF.

The chain carries TRBV14 and TRBJ2-1; tentative D call: TRBD1 (5 bases). CDR3 length equals 16 residues. Trimming removed 3 bases at V and 8 bases at J, with 20 bases between. CDR1 and CDR2 from the germline V gene are SGHDN and FVKESK. The CDR3 region has the DNA TGTGCCAGCAGCCAGGAACTCTATGGGGCGTTCCATGAGCAGTTCTTC. Residues: CASSQELYGAFHEQFF.

V gene TRBV19 combines with J gene TRBJ1-5; 7 positions match TRBD1. After removal of 4 bases from V and 7 bases from J, the junction contained 7 bases not matched to a gene. This CDR3 is 14 amino acids long. Germline values: CDR1 LNHDA, CDR2 SQIVND (reference sequence). CDR3 protein: CASSTSTGRQPQHF. The CDR3 DNA reads TGTGCCAGTAGTACGTCGACAGGGCGGCAGCCCCAGCATTTT.

The V and J genes are TRBV4-2 and TRBJ2-3; possible D gene TRBD1, 6 bases. From germline, CDR1 is LGHNA and CDR2 YNFKEQ. The ends were cut back, 5 bases at V and 2 bases at J, with 14 bases in the middle. The CDR3 covers 15 residues. The CDR3 is CASSSTRGITDTQYF. The CDR3 DNA reads TGTGCCAGCAGCTCTACTAGGGGGATCACAGATACGCAGTATTTT.

This chain connects TRBV5-4 to TRBJ1-1; 10 bases are shared with TRBD1. Germline loops: CDR1 SGHNT, CDR2 YYREEE (reference sequence). V gave up 0 bases and J gave up 0 bases; unmatched junction bases: 8. The CDR3 spans 18 residues. CDR3 in DNA: TGTGCCAGCAGCTTGGCCTTGGGGGGACAGGGGATGAACACTGAAGCTTTCTTT. Encoded protein: CASSLALGGQGMNTEAFF.

The chain couples TRBV9 to TRBJ2-5, with D tentatively TRBD1 (5 bases). In germline, CDR1 is SGDLS, CDR2 YYNGEE. The CDR3 has 15 amino acids. V shed 4 bases and J shed 1 base, with 14 bases lying between them. The CDR3 reads CASSPGWLGQETQYF. CDR3 coding DNA: TGTGCCAGCAGCCCAGGGTGGCTGGGCCAAGAGACCCAGTACTTC.

The chain carries TRBV7-9 and TRBJ2-1; 15 nucleotides agree with TRBD2. V was clipped by 4 bases and J by 7 bases; unmatched bases: 14. Germline V gene data show CDR1 as SEHNR and CDR2 as FQNEAQ (reference sequence). CDR3 length: 19 residues. In nucleotides, the CDR3 is TGTGCCAGCAGCTCGATGGGACTAGCGGGGGGCCCTTCCGTTAATGAGCAGTTCTTC. Amino acids: CASSSMGLAGGPSVNEQFF.

The V call is TRBV6-1, the J call TRBJ2-7; D is perhaps TRBD2 (5 bases). The CDR3 has 14 amino acids. Germline lookup yields CDR1 MNHNS and CDR2 SASEGT. V shed 3 bases and J shed 1 base, with 10 bases lying between them. CDR3 amino acids: CASSEFRGSYEQYF. The CDR3 nucleotides are TGTGCCAGCAGTGAGTTCCGGGGATCCTACGAGCAGTACTTC.

In nucleotides, the CDR3 is TGTGCCAGCTCCGCGGGGGGGCTTGGCAATGAGCAGTTCTTC. This translates into CASSAGGLGNEQFF. The chain recombines TRBV6-6 with TRBJ2-1, with TRBD2 matching over 9 bases. Germline V gene data show CDR1 as MNHNY and CDR2 as SVGAGI (reference sequence). This CDR3 is 14 amino acids long. With V trimmed by 8 bases and J by 6 bases, 8 bases remained unmatched.

This clone was observed once. V usage is TRBV5-6 and J usage is TRBJ1-4; the D gene is possibly TRBD1 (6 bases). This CDR3 has 17 amino acids. Germline V lookup: CDR1 SGHDT, CDR2 YYEEEE. Trimming removed 0 bases from V and 0 bases from J, with 12 bases in between. CDR3 bases: TGTGCCAGCAGCTTGGGGGTTCAGGGGCCAACTAATGAAAAACTGTTTTTT. Its translation is CASSLGVQGPTNEKLFF.

The gene calls are TRBV24-1 and TRBJ2-2; 10 bases are shared with TRBD1. The CDR3 spans 14 residues. Germline values: CDR1 KGHDR, CDR2 SFDVKD. After removal of 4 bases from V and 7 bases from J, the junction contained 2 bases not matched to a gene. The CDR3 sequence: CATSDGQGGGELFF. In nucleotides, the CDR3 is TGTGCCACCAGTGACGGACAGGGGGGCGGGGAGCTGTTTTTT.

This chain uses TRBV6-5 with TRBJ2-3; 9 bases line up with TRBD2. J lost 4 bases, V lost 6 bases, and 5 bases had no gene match. Germline CDR1 MNHEY, CDR2 SVGAGI. The CDR3 is 14 residues long. The CDR3 DNA reads as TGTGCCAGCAGGGGGCGGGGGGGCTCAGATACGCAGTATTTT. Translated: CASRGRGGSDTQYF.